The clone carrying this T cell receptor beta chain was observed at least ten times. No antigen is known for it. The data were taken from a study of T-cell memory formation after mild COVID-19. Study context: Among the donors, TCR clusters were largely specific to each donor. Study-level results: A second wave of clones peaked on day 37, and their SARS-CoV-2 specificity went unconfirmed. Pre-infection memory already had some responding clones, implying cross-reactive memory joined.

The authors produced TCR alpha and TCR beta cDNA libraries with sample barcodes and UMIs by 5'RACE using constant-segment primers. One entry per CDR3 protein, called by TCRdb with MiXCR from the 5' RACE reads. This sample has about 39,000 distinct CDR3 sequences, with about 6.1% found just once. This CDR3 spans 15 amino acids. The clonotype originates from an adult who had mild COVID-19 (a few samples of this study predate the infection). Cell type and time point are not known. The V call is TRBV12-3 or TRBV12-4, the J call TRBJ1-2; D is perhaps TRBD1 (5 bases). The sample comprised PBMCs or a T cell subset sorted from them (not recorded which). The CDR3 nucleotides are TGTGAGGGAAGCTCCCCAGGGCGTCGGGATAGTTGCTACACCTTC. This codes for CEGSSPGRRDSCYTF.